This is a list of T cell receptor beta chains from one sample in a study of cytomegalovirus exposure and HLA in healthy donors. TCRdb's copy holds only in-frame clones and misses some; the assay was immunoSEQ multiplex PCR. The sample records roughly 140,000 clones, about two thirds being singletons. Sequences were obtained from PBMCs. The receptors originated from a man aged 55-75 years in good health and CMV-seronegative. Both conserved end residues are part of each CDR3. D genes are given only for firm matches. The size of a clone is reported for some rows only, either as once, few or many, or as a class for expanded clones.

CDR3: CASSVGVTGNTIYF; DNA: TGTGCCAGCAGCGTAGGGGTGACAGGAAACACCATATATTTT; J: TRBJ1-3; V: TRBV9; size: -; D: -
CDR3: CASREGGRWGTEAFF; DNA: TGTGCCAGCCGAGAAGGGGGGAGGTGGGGCACTGAAGCTTTCTTT; J: TRBJ1-1; V: TRBV2; size: -; D: -
CDR3: CASSLKQGADYGYTF; DNA: TGTGCCAGCTCACTAAAACAGGGGGCAGACTATGGCTACACCTTC; J: TRBJ1-2; V: TRBV18; size: -; D: TRBD1
CDR3: CASKGGAYEQYF; DNA: TGTGCCAGCAAGGGGGGGGCGTACGAGCAGTACTTC; J: TRBJ2-7; V: TRBV7-2; size: -; D: -
CDR3: CASSSGTSGNNEQFF; DNA: TGCGCCAGCAGCTCCGGGACTAGCGGGAATAATGAGCAGTTCTTC; J: TRBJ2-1; V: TRBV5-1; size: once; D: TRBD2
CDR3: CASSFSDMNTEAFF; DNA: TGTGCCAGCAGCTTTTCCGACATGAACACTGAAGCTTTCTTT; J: TRBJ1-1; V: TRBV11-2; size: -; D: -
CDR3: CASSIPANEQYF; DNA: TGTGCCAGTAGTATTCCAGCGAACGAGCAGTACTTC; J: TRBJ2-7; V: TRBV19; size: -; D: -
CDR3: CASSQDRRVEQYF; DNA: TGTGCCAGCAGCCAAGACAGGCGTGTAGAGCAGTACTTC; J: TRBJ2-7; V: TRBV14; size: -; D: -
CDR3: CAWSQSVISGANVLTF; DNA: TGTGCCTGGAGTCAATCAGTGATATCTGGGGCCAACGTCCTGACTTTC; J: TRBJ2-6; V: TRBV30; size: -; D: -
CDR3: CASSQDTGSTYEQYF; DNA: TGCGCCAGCAGCCAAGATACAGGTTCGACCTACGAGCAGTACTTC; J: TRBJ2-7; V: TRBV4-3; size: -; D: -
CDR3: CASNVGVGKFTQYF; DNA: TGTGCCAGCAATGTAGGGGTGGGGAAATTCACCCAGTACTTC; J: TRBJ2-5; V: TRBV28; size: -; D: -
CDR3: CAWSTGGTYNSPLHF; DNA: TGTGCCTGGAGCACAGGGGGAACCTATAATTCACCCCTCCACTTT; J: TRBJ1-6; V: TRBV30; size: -; D: TRBD1
CDR3: CAISDRDRTNEKLFF; DNA: TGTGCCATCAGTGATCGGGACAGGACTAATGAAAAACTGTTTTTT; J: TRBJ1-4; V: TRBV10-3; size: -; D: TRBD1
CDR3: CAWSYRGNTEAFF; DNA: TGTGCCTGGAGTTACAGGGGGAACACTGAAGCTTTCTTT; J: TRBJ1-1; V: TRBV30; size: -; D: TRBD1
CDR3: CASSPTGDTQYF; DNA: TGCGCCAGCAGCCCGACAGGAGATACGCAGTATTTT; J: TRBJ2-3; V: TRBV5-1; size: -; D: -
CDR3: CASSEPQGGQPQHF; DNA: TGTGCCAGCAGCGAGCCACAGGGCGGTCAGCCCCAGCATTTT; J: TRBJ1-5; V: TRBV28; size: once; D: -
CDR3: CASSRDRGAGDEQFF; DNA: TGTGCCAGCAGCCGGGACAGGGGGGCAGGCGATGAGCAGTTCTTC; J: TRBJ2-1; V: TRBV28; size: once; D: TRBD1